The T cell receptor (beta chain) under discussion was sequenced for a study of T-cell memory formation after mild COVID-19. Overall study: Clusters were largely donor specific. Study results and caveats: Contracting clones localized mainly to CM and EM when CD4+ and mainly to EMRA when CD8+. Some SARS-CoV-2-responding clones were already detected in memory before infection.

This clonotype appeared a few times. As yet, its antigen is unknown. The CDR3 extends over 12 amino acids. J gave up 1 base and V 6 bases, and 0 bases lay outside the gene matches. The germline V gene has CDR1 DFQATT and CDR2 SNEGSKA (reference sequence). Each CDR3 protein gets one entry after TCRdb re-called the 5' RACE reads with MiXCR. The sample gives about 240,000 distinct CDR3 sequences, 8.5% to 9.5% of which show up once; 20% to 25% is in the top ten. The source of this sequence is a man in his late teens or twenties who had mild COVID-19 (a few samples of this study predate the infection). Cell type and time point are not known. The chain uses TRBV20-1 and TRBJ2-3, with 8 nucleotides matching TRBD2. Sequenced: PBMCs or a T cell subset sorted from them (not recorded which). CDR3 protein: CSAGGGTDTQYF. The CDR3 DNA reads as TGCAGTGCCGGGGGGGGCACAGATACGCAGTATTTT.